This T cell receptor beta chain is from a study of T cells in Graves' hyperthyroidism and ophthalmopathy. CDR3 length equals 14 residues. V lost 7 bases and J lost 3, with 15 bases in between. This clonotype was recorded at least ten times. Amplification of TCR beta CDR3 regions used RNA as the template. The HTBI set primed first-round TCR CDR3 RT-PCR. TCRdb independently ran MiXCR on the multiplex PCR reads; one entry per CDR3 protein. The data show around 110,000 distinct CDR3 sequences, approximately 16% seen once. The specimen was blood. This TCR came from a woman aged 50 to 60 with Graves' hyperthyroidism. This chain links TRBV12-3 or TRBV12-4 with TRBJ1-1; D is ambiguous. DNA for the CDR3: TGTGCCAGCACCACCGGACGGTCGGACACTGAAGCTTTCTTT. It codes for CASTTGRSDTEAFF.